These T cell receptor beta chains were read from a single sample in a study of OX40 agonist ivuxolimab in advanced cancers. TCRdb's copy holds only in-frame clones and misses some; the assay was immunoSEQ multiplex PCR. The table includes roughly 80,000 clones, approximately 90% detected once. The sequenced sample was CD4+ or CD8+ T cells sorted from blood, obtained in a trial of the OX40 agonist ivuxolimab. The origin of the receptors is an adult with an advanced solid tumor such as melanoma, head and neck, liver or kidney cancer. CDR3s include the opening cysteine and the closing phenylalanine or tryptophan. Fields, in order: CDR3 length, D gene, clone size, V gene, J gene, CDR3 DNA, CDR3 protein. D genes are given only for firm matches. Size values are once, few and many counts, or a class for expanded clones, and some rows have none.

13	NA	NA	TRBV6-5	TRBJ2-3	TGTGCCAGCAGGAGACTAGTACCAGATACGCAGTATTTT	CASRRLVPDTQYF
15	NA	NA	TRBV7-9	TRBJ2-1	TGTGCCAGCAGCTTAAGGGCTAGCGCAAACAATGAGCAGTTCTTC	CASSLRASANNEQFF
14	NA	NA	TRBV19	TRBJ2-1	TGTGCCAGTAGTCTCGACGTGTGGGCGAATGAGCAGTTCTTC	CASSLDVWANEQFF
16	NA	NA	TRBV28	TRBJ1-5	TGTGCCAGCAGTATAAGGCCGGGTTCCCAAAATCAGCCCCAGCATTTT	CASSIRPGSQNQPQHF
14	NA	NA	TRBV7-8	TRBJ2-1	TGTGCCAGCACCCTGTCCGGGGCCTACAATGAGCAGTTCTTC	CASTLSGAYNEQFF
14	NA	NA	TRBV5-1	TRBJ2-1	TGCGCCAGCAGCTTGGTTACAGGGGAGGATGAGCAGTTCTTC	CASSLVTGEDEQFF
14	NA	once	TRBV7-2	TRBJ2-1	TGTGCCACCTCCGACGGACGAAGGTACAATGAGCAGTTCTTC	CATSDGRRYNEQFF
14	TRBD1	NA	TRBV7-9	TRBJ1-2	TGTGCCAGCAGCTTAGAGACAGGGTCAAATGGCTACACCTTC	CASSLETGSNGYTF
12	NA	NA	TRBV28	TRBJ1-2	TGTGCCAGCAGTTTGGGGGGCCTTGGCTACACCTTC	CASSLGGLGYTF
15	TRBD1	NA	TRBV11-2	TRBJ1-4	TGTGCCAGCAGCTCAAGACAGGGCGGAGGTGAAAAACTGTTTTTT	CASSSRQGGGEKLFF
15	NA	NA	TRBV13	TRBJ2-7	TGTGCCAGCAGCTTAGGGCTCTTGGGCTCCTACGAGCAGTACTTC	CASSLGLLGSYEQYF
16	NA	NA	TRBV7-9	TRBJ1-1	TGTGCCAGCAGCCTACAGGGAGCAGGGAGGTCGGTTGAAGCTTTCTTT	CASSLQGAGRSVEAFF
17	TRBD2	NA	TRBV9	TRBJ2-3	TGTGCCAGCAGCGTTTTTTCGGGGGGGGCTTCCCCAGATACGCAGTATTTT	CASSVFSGGASPDTQYF
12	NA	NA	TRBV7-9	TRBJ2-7	TGTGCCAGCAGCCGCCAGGACTACGAGCAGTACTTC	CASSRQDYEQYF
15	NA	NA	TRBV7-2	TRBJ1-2	TGTGCCAGCAGCTCTCAAAGGGCAGGGCCCCCCGGCTACACCTTC	CASSSQRAGPPGYTF